The sample holds a few counts of the clone carrying this TCR beta chain. The antigen remains unidentified. This entry is derived from a study of T cells after yellow fever vaccination. Study-wide context: The authors prepared low-cell-number fractions using SMART-Seq v4 Ultra Low Input. Study conclusions and caveats: A faster peak, day 5 versus 15, was reached by the weaker secondary response. Researchers noted that a small share of clonotypes showed up in both CD4 and CD8 compartments. Detected again after the booster were most primary-vaccination clones, at nearly 97% CD4 and 70% to 90% CD8.

This CDR3 comprises 13 residues. From germline, CDR1 is MNHEY and CDR2 SVGEGT. V was pared by 2 bases and J by 2 bases, with 6 bases between. TCRdb independently ran MiXCR on the 5' RACE reads; one entry per CDR3 protein. The table records just under 600,000 distinct CDR3 sequences, approximately 13% of them present only once. This sequence was found in a man younger than 45 who received the YFV17D yellow fever vaccine. The sample consisted of PBMCs, taken on the day of the yellow fever booster vaccination. The V gene is TRBV6-2 or TRBV6-3, the J gene TRBJ2-5, with D uncertain. CDR3 in amino acids: CASSYTAQETQYF. The CDR3 DNA sequence: TGTGCCAGCAGTTACACTGCGCAAGAGACCCAGTACTTC.